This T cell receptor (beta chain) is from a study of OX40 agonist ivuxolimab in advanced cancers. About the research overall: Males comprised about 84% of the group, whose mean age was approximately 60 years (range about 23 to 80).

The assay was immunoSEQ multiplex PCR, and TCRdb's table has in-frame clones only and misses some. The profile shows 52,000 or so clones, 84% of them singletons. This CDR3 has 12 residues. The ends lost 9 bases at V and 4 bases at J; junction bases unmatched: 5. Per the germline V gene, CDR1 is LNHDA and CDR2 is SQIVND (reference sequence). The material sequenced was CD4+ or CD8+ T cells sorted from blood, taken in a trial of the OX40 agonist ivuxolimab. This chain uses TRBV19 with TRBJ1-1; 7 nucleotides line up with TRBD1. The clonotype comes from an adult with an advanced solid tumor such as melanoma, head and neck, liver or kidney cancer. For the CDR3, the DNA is TGTGCCAGCGACAGGGTGGGCACTGAAGCTTTCTTT. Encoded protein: CASDRVGTEAFF.